A selection of T cell receptor beta chains follows, all from one sample in a study of blood T cell repertoires in COVID-19. TCRdb keeps only in-frame clones here, not all; method: immunoSEQ multiplex PCR. The repertoire consists of some 45,000 clones, with approximately 88% occurring once and the leading ten covering about 16%. The specimen was peripheral blood. All receptors come from a man aged 60 to 69 with active COVID-19. CDR3s include the opening cysteine and the closing phenylalanine or tryptophan. A D gene is named only where the DNA matches it firmly. Clone size is not always given. Where it is, it says once, few, many or a class for expanded clones.

j_call d_call v_call clone_size cdr3_aa cdr3_nt
TRBJ2-5 . TRBV6-2/TRBV6-3 few CASSALRGAQETQYF TGTGCCAGCAGCGCTCTTCGGGGTGCCCAAGAGACCCAGTACTTC
TRBJ1-4 TRBD1 TRBV19 few CASSARTGEGEKLFF TGTGCCAGTAGTGCCCGGACAGGGGAAGGAGAAAAACTGTTTTTT
TRBJ1-1 . TRBV7-2 . CASSLAGPNTEAFF TGTGCCAGCAGCTTAGCGGGGCCAAACACTGAAGCTTTCTTT
TRBJ1-4 TRBD1 TRBV27 . CASSSLQGNEKLFF TGTGCCAGCAGTTCTTTACAGGGGAATGAAAAACTGTTTTTT
TRBJ2-7 TRBD1 TRBV7-2 once CASSFPLGTGGHEQYF TGTGCCAGCAGCTTTCCGCTGGGGACAGGGGGGCATGAGCAGTACTTC
TRBJ1-5 . TRBV19 . CASSDTAYNQPQHF TGTGCCAGTAGCGACACAGCCTACAATCAGCCCCAGCATTTT
TRBJ1-5 . TRBV5-1 . CASSAQGDQPQHF TGCGCCAGCAGCGCACAGGGAGATCAGCCCCAGCATTTT
TRBJ2-2 . TRBV5-6 . CASSPLGSSGELFF TGTGCCAGCAGCCCCCTTGGGAGTTCCGGGGAGCTGTTTTTT
TRBJ1-5 TRBD1 TRBV12-3/TRBV12-4 . CASMRGLNQPQHF TGTGCCAGCATGAGGGGGCTCAATCAGCCCCAGCATTTT
TRBJ2-7 . TRBV6-5 . CASSYWGEARDEQYF TGTGCCAGCAGTTACTGGGGGGAGGCCAGGGACGAGCAGTACTTC
TRBJ2-7 TRBD1 TRBV19 . CASSIGRTGIHEQYF TGTGCCAGTAGTATCGGAAGGACAGGGATCCACGAGCAGTACTTC
TRBJ1-5 . TRBV28 . CASSFIGGGQPQHF TGTGCCAGCAGTTTTATCGGGGGTGGACAGCCCCAGCATTTT
TRBJ2-6 . TRBV27 . CASSLKAGAGANVLTF TGTGCCAGCAGTTTAAAGGCAGGGGCTGGGGCCAACGTCCTGACTTTC
TRBJ1-1 . TRBV5-5 . CASTSGNRVNTEAFF TGTGCCAGCACCTCAGGGAATCGGGTGAACACTGAAGCTTTCTTT
TRBJ2-3 . TRBV24-1 . CATSDLRGDTDTQYF TGTGCCACCAGTGATTTGCGTGGAGACACAGATACGCAGTATTTT
TRBJ2-5 . TRBV7-2 . CASSEYQETQYF TGTGCCAGCAGCGAGTACCAAGAGACCCAGTACTTC
TRBJ1-2 . TRBV3-1/TRBV3-2 . CASSQAPGGGPYGYTF TGTGCCAGCAGCCAAGCCCCTGGGGGGGGGCCCTATGGCTACACCTTC
TRBJ2-2 . TRBV28 once CASSTPGEGAGELFF TGTGCCAGCAGCACCCCAGGGGAAGGGGCCGGGGAGCTGTTTTTT
TRBJ1-3 . TRBV5-1 . CASSLGSRGTGNTIYF TGCGCCAGCAGCTTGGGATCCAGGGGAACTGGAAACACCATATATTTT
TRBJ1-5 . TRBV4-3 . CASSQTIAIDQPQHF TGCGCCAGCAGCCAAACTATCGCGATCGATCAGCCCCAGCATTTT
TRBJ2-5 . TRBV6-4 . CASSDGDRITETQYF TGTGCCAGCAGTGATGGAGACAGGATAACGGAGACCCAGTACTTC
TRBJ2-7 TRBD2 TRBV11-2 . CASRHLRGRSSYEQYF TGTGCCAGCAGGCATTTGCGGGGGAGGAGCTCCTACGAGCAGTACTTC
TRBJ2-7 TRBD1 TRBV3-1/TRBV3-2 . CASSRGQINVEQYF TGTGCCAGCAGCCGGGGACAGATAAACGTCGAGCAGTACTTC
TRBJ1-5 TRBD1 TRBV6-5 . CASSKGQGSRQPQHF TGTGCCAGCAGCAAAGGACAGGGGAGTCGTCAGCCCCAGCATTTT
TRBJ2-7 TRBD2 TRBV4-3 . CASSQEVWRGTGSPNYEQYF TGCGCCAGCAGCCAAGAGGTCTGGCGGGGGACCGGATCCCCAAACTACGAGCAGTACTTC
TRBJ2-2 TRBD2 TRBV27 . CASCRLAAYTGELFF TGTGCCAGCTGTAGACTAGCGGCCTACACCGGGGAGCTGTTTTTT
TRBJ2-7 . TRBV2 few CASSSGRGGYEQYF TGTGCCAGCAGCTCGGGACGAGGGGGCTACGAGCAGTACTTC
TRBJ2-2 . TRBV6-6 . CASSYLAKNTGELFF TGTGCCAGCAGTTATTTAGCGAAGAACACCGGGGAGCTGTTTTTT
TRBJ1-2 . TRBV2 . CASTELYGYTF TGTGCCAGCACTGAACTTTATGGCTACACCTTC
TRBJ1-3 . TRBV28 once CASRLLDTIYF TGTGCCAGCAGACTTTTGGACACCATATATTTT
TRBJ2-7 TRBD1 TRBV6-5 few CATRGRTGTGEQYF TGTGCCACCAGGGGGAGGACAGGGACTGGCGAGCAGTACTTC
TRBJ2-7 TRBD1 TRBV7-2 . CASSPGQGAYEQYF TGTGCCAGCAGCCCCGGACAGGGGGCGTACGAGCAGTACTTC
TRBJ2-1 . TRBV6-5 . CASRLTASNEQFF TGTGCCAGCAGGTTGACAGCTTCCAATGAGCAGTTCTTC
TRBJ1-4 . TRBV4-3 medium-sized CASSLSGTPNEKLFF TGCGCCAGCAGCCTGTCCGGGACACCCAATGAAAAACTGTTTTTT
TRBJ1-3 . TRBV28 . CASSLGQFSGNTIYF TGTGCCAGCAGCTTGGGACAATTCTCTGGAAACACCATATATTTT
TRBJ1-6 . TRBV4-2 . CASSQDSAGVDSPLHF TGTGCCAGCAGCCAAGATTCAGCAGGGGTTGATTCACCCCTCCACTTT
TRBJ2-2 TRBD1 TRBV5-8 . CASSFPRTGRDGELFF TGTGCCAGCAGTTTTCCACGGACAGGGCGGGACGGGGAGCTGTTTTTT
TRBJ1-1 TRBD1 TRBV2 . CASSEGTGGWAEAFF TGTGCCAGCAGTGAGGGGACAGGGGGTTGGGCTGAAGCTTTCTTT
TRBJ2-1 . TRBV28 . CASSLLGRGADYNEQFF TGTGCCAGCAGTTTATTGGGCCGGGGAGCGGACTACAATGAGCAGTTCTTC
TRBJ1-6 . TRBV4-2 . CASSQDRGTISPLHF TGTGCCAGCAGCCAAGATCGGGGTACAATCTCACCCCTCCACTTT
TRBJ2-2 . TRBV28 . CASSLSRGGTGELFF TGTGCCAGCAGTTTATCCAGGGGTGGCACCGGGGAGCTGTTTTTT
TRBJ2-6 TRBD1 TRBV19 . CASKTGSGANVLTF TGTGCCAGTAAGACAGGGTCTGGGGCCAACGTCCTGACTTTC
TRBJ2-3 TRBD2 TRBV5-1 once CASSPRLAGPTDTQYF TGCGCCAGCAGCCCCCGACTAGCGGGCCCCACAGATACGCAGTATTTT
TRBJ2-5 TRBD2 TRBV7-8 . CASSLGGRGETQYF TGTGCCAGCAGCTTGGGCGGGAGGGGAGAGACCCAGTACTTC
TRBJ2-3 TRBD2 TRBV11-3 . CASSLGAGGPTDTQYF TGTGCCAGCAGCTTAGGAGCGGGGGGGCCAACAGATACGCAGTATTTT
TRBJ2-5 . TRBV28 . CARIRRGEQETQYF TGTGCCAGAATTCGGCGCGGAGAACAAGAGACCCAGTACTTC
TRBJ2-7 TRBD1 TRBV18 . CASSPSGTGSSYEQYF TGTGCCAGCTCACCTTCCGGGACAGGGAGCTCCTACGAGCAGTACTTC
TRBJ2-5 TRBD2 TRBV9 . CASSVGVAGGQETQYF TGTGCCAGCAGCGTAGGAGTAGCGGGTGGCCAAGAGACCCAGTACTTC
TRBJ2-5 TRBD1 TRBV28 . CASSLGQGHQETQYF TGTGCCAGCAGTCTCGGACAGGGGCACCAAGAGACCCAGTACTTC
TRBJ2-1 TRBD2 TRBV7-2 . CASSTRLADSYNEQFF TGTGCCAGCAGCACCCGACTAGCGGACTCCTACAATGAGCAGTTCTTC
TRBJ2-2 TRBD1 TRBV29-1 once CSADRVGTGELFF TGCAGCGCCGACAGGGTAGGGACCGGGGAGCTGTTTTTT
TRBJ2-2 . TRBV7-3 . CASSLSREKSGELFF TGTGCCAGCAGCTTATCACGGGAGAAGTCCGGGGAGCTGTTTTTT
TRBJ1-2 TRBD1 TRBV11-2 . CASSSSGQGDGYTF TGTGCCAGCAGCTCCTCGGGACAGGGGGACGGCTACACCTTC
TRBJ2-3 . TRBV10-2 few CASSESETGTSTDTQYF TGCGCCAGCAGTGAGTCAGAGACAGGCACTAGCACAGATACGCAGTATTTT
TRBJ1-1 . TRBV20-1 . CSASTGMNTEAFF TGCAGTGCTAGTACGGGGATGAACACTGAAGCTTTCTTT